A selection of T cell receptor beta chains follows, all from one sample in a study of neoadjuvant anti-PD-1 for oral cavity cancer. The table came from immunoSEQ multiplex PCR; TCRdb's copy has only in-frame clones and leaves some out. The sample shows approximately 42,000 clones, 77% of them seen only once. This specimen was PBMCs, taken after nivolumab (anti-PD-1) treatment. The receptors shown here come from a person between 40 and 85 years old with oral cavity squamous cell carcinoma. Each CDR3 is given with its conserved first and last residue. The D gene is left open where the match is weak. Size is stated for part of the rows, as once, few or many counts, or as a class when the clone is expanded.

CDR3 | DNA | J | length | size | D | V
CSVSLDNNRGYTF | TGCAGCGTTTCCTTGGACAACAATCGTGGCTACACCTTC | TRBJ1-2 | 13 | medium-sized | - | TRBV29-1
CASSLRRAGEFF | TGTGCCAGCTCACTTCGACGAGCGGGAGAGTTCTTC | TRBJ2-1 | 12 | - | TRBD2 | TRBV18
CASSLDLDGVGGYTF | TGTGCCAGCAGCTTAGACCTGGACGGGGTCGGCGGCTACACCTTC | TRBJ1-2 | 15 | - | - | TRBV11-2
CASIVGGGPTDTQYF | TGTGCCAGCATCGTAGGGGGAGGGCCGACAGATACGCAGTATTTT | TRBJ2-3 | 15 | - | - | TRBV6-1
CASSSLGTEAFF | TGTGCCAGCAGTTCTCTCGGCACTGAAGCTTTCTTT | TRBJ1-1 | 12 | - | - | TRBV6-1
CASSEGDLGADTQYF | TGTGCCAGCAGTGAAGGGGACCTGGGCGCAGATACGCAGTATTTT | TRBJ2-3 | 15 | - | - | TRBV2
CASSIRRWEGEQYF | TGTGCCAGTAGTATACGGCGGTGGGAAGGAGAGCAGTACTTC | TRBJ2-7 | 14 | few | - | TRBV19
CASSPQGHLNTEAFF | TGTGCCAGCAGTCCTCAGGGACATCTGAACACTGAAGCTTTCTTT | TRBJ1-1 | 15 | few | - | TRBV28
CASTDITRKEQFF | TGTGCCAGCACGGATATAACGCGGAAGGAGCAGTTCTTC | TRBJ2-1 | 13 | - | - | TRBV2
CASSPTGERNSPLHF | TGTGCCAGCAGCCCAACAGGGGAAAGAAATTCACCCCTCCACTTT | TRBJ1-6 | 15 | once | TRBD1 | TRBV5-4
CSARGHNEQFF | TGCAGTGCTAGGGGACACAATGAGCAGTTCTTC | TRBJ2-1 | 11 | - | - | TRBV20-1
CASSQSCRPTGPSTDTQYF | TGCGCCAGCAGTCAATCTTGTAGGCCGACAGGGCCTAGCACAGATACGCAGTATTTT | TRBJ2-3 | 19 | - | TRBD1 | TRBV23-1
CASSQGFEDEQFF | TGTGCCAGCAGTCAAGGGTTTGAGGATGAGCAGTTCTTC | TRBJ2-1 | 13 | few | - | TRBV6-5
CASSEAQGRLGEQYF | TGTGCCAGCAGTGAGGCCCAGGGACGATTGGGCGAGCAGTACTTC | TRBJ2-7 | 15 | once | - | TRBV25-1
CASSHYTSYEQYF | TGTGCCAGCAGCCACTATACCTCCTACGAGCAGTACTTC | TRBJ2-7 | 13 | - | - | TRBV14
CASTRDTLALEQYF | TGTGCCAGTACCCGGGACACGCTTGCGCTCGAGCAGTACTTC | TRBJ2-7 | 14 | few | - | TRBV6-1
CASGLASTDTQYF | TGTGCTAGTGGTTTGGCTAGCACAGATACGCAGTATTTT | TRBJ2-3 | 13 | - | - | TRBV12-5
CASSRGLAYYNEQFF | TGCGCCAGCAGCCGTGGACTAGCGTACTACAATGAGCAGTTCTTC | TRBJ2-1 | 15 | few | TRBD2 | TRBV5-1
CAISEAGGSSQETQYF | TGTGCCATCAGTGAAGCGGGCGGGAGTTCCCAAGAGACCCAGTACTTC | TRBJ2-5 | 16 | once | TRBD2 | TRBV10-3
CASSPTSRADTQYF | TGTGCCAGCAGTCCCACTTCTAGGGCAGATACGCAGTATTTT | TRBJ2-3 | 14 | - | - | TRBV28
CASSFTGSTTDTQYF | TGTGCCAGCAGCTTCACGGGTAGCACCACAGATACGCAGTATTTT | TRBJ2-3 | 15 | - | - | TRBV7-8
CSVEGGPDFLTSTDTQYF | TGCAGCGTTGAAGGCGGGCCAGATTTTCTTACTAGCACAGATACGCAGTATTTT | TRBJ2-3 | 18 | - | - | TRBV29-1
CASSVPNWTAASPLHF | TGTGCCAGCAGTGTCCCTAATTGGACCGCAGCCTCACCCCTCCACTTT | TRBJ1-6 | 16 | - | - | TRBV6-1
CATSTQRLAGGRDEQYF | TGTGCCACCAGCACCCAAAGACTAGCGGGAGGGAGGGACGAGCAGTACTTC | TRBJ2-7 | 17 | - | TRBD2 | TRBV15
CASSEDRAAGNTIYF | TGTGCCAGCAGTGAAGACAGGGCAGCTGGAAACACCATATATTTT | TRBJ1-3 | 15 | - | - | TRBV6-1
CASTSGGIYQETQYF | TGTGCCAGTACAAGCGGGGGGATTTACCAAGAGACCCAGTACTTC | TRBJ2-5 | 15 | - | TRBD2 | TRBV19
CASSLGGNNSPLHF | TGTGCCAGCAGCTTAGGCGGGAATAATTCACCCCTCCACTTT | TRBJ1-6 | 14 | few | - | TRBV7-8
CASSEEYEQYF | TGTGCCAGCAGTGAAGAATACGAGCAGTACTTC | TRBJ2-7 | 11 | - | - | TRBV2
CASSPAGRPNQPQHF | TGTGCCAGCAGTCCTGCCGGACGGCCCAATCAGCCCCAGCATTTT | TRBJ1-5 | 15 | - | - | TRBV6-5
CASSLALGQGVYTF | TGCGCCAGCAGCTTGGCCCTAGGACAGGGAGTCTACACCTTC | TRBJ1-2 | 14 | few | TRBD1 | TRBV5-1
CASSQNIQYF | TGTGCCAGCAGTCAAAACATTCAGTACTTC | TRBJ2-4 | 10 | - | - | TRBV2
CATLGESISGANVLTF | TGTGCCACCCTAGGAGAATCTATCTCTGGGGCCAACGTCCTGACTTTC | TRBJ2-6 | 16 | - | - | TRBV11-1
CSVEVIRQEQFF | TGCAGCGTTGAAGTAATAAGGCAGGAACAGTTCTTC | TRBJ2-1 | 12 | - | - | TRBV29-1
CASSLPATEAFF | TGTGCCAGCAGCTTGCCGGCGACTGAAGCTTTCTTT | TRBJ1-1 | 12 | - | - | TRBV5-4
CASSLRSGTGKETQYF | TGCGCCAGCAGCTTAAGGTCAGGGACAGGGAAAGAGACCCAGTACTTC | TRBJ2-5 | 16 | - | TRBD1 | TRBV5-1
CSVTDPTGGYEQYF | TGCAGCGTTACGGACCCGACAGGGGGCTACGAGCAGTACTTC | TRBJ2-7 | 14 | - | TRBD1 | TRBV29-1
CAISRQGTGSYEQYF | TGTGCCATCAGTAGACAGGGGACTGGGTCCTACGAGCAGTACTTC | TRBJ2-7 | 15 | - | TRBD1 | TRBV10-3
CASSDVGLEQFF | TGTGCCAGCAGTGACGTGGGTCTAGAGCAGTTCTTC | TRBJ2-1 | 12 | - | - | TRBV6-1
CASSLAGVETQYF | TGCGCCAGCAGCTTGGCGGGAGTAGAGACCCAGTACTTC | TRBJ2-5 | 13 | - | - | TRBV5-1
CASSPIDRGHTDTQYF | TGTGCCAGCAGCCCGATTGACAGGGGTCACACAGATACGCAGTATTTT | TRBJ2-3 | 16 | - | TRBD1 | TRBV14
CASSFGHRTYEQYF | TGTGCCAGCAGTTTTGGACATCGGACCTACGAGCAGTACTTC | TRBJ2-7 | 14 | - | - | TRBV6-5
CASITNPYEQYF | TGTGCCAGTATTACTAATCCCTACGAGCAGTACTTC | TRBJ2-7 | 12 | - | - | TRBV19
CASSTGVTLSGANVLTF | TGTGCCAGCAGTACAGGAGTCACCCTCTCTGGGGCCAACGTCCTGACTTTC | TRBJ2-6 | 17 | - | - | TRBV14
CASRTFEGGAYGYTF | TGTGCCAGTAGAACCTTTGAAGGTGGGGCCTATGGCTACACCTTC | TRBJ1-2 | 15 | - | - | TRBV19
CASSSRRSSYNEQFF | TGCGCCAGCAGCTCCAGACGGAGCTCCTACAATGAGCAGTTCTTC | TRBJ2-1 | 15 | - | - | TRBV5-1
CASSIGGTGELFF | TGTGCCAGTAGTATAGGAGGTACCGGGGAGCTGTTTTTT | TRBJ2-2 | 13 | - | - | TRBV19
CASNDLNEKLFF | TGCGCCAGCAATGACCTAAATGAAAAACTGTTTTTT | TRBJ1-4 | 12 | - | - | TRBV5-1
CASSPGRDRGNSPLHF | TGTGCCAGCAGCCCCGGGCGGGACAGGGGTAATTCACCCCTCCACTTT | TRBJ1-6 | 16 | - | TRBD1 | TRBV13
CASSLPSSRTQYF | TGTGCCAGCAGCTTACCCTCAAGTCGGACCCAGTACTTC | TRBJ2-5 | 13 | - | - | TRBV7-2
CASSSGMIRETQYF | TGTGCCAGCAGTTCGGGGATGATAAGGGAGACCCAGTACTTC | TRBJ2-5 | 14 | - | - | TRBV27
CASSESRGTARNSPLHF | TGCGCCAGCAGTGAAAGTAGGGGGACGGCTCGTAATTCACCCCTCCACTTT | TRBJ1-6 | 17 | - | - | TRBV10-2
CAITSGTTTDTQYF | TGTGCCATCACCTCCGGGACCACCACAGATACGCAGTATTTT | TRBJ2-3 | 14 | - | - | TRBV10-3
CASSPGGVATGGETQYF | TGCGCCAGCAGCCCCGGCGGGGTAGCGACGGGGGGAGAGACCCAGTACTTC | TRBJ2-5 | 17 | few | TRBD2 | TRBV5-1
CASSQKRGGELFF | TGTGCCAGCAGCCAGAAAAGAGGCGGGGAGCTGTTTTTT | TRBJ2-2 | 13 | - | - | TRBV14
CASILSGANTGELFF | TGTGCCAGCATCCTTAGCGGGGCGAACACCGGGGAGCTGTTTTTT | TRBJ2-2 | 15 | medium-sized | TRBD2 | TRBV28
CASSLEVGYEQYF | TGTGCCAGCAGCTTGGAGGTTGGGTACGAGCAGTACTTC | TRBJ2-7 | 13 | few | - | TRBV11-2
CASSSSLEGNYNEQFF | TGTGCCAGCAGCTCCTCCCTTGAGGGGAACTACAATGAGCAGTTCTTC | TRBJ2-1 | 16 | - | - | TRBV7-2
CASSPRTGPYEQYF | TGTGCCAGCAGTCCCAGGACAGGCCCCTACGAGCAGTACTTC | TRBJ2-7 | 14 | few | TRBD1 | TRBV27
CASSDRLGLTEAFF | TGCGCCAGCAGTGATAGACTAGGTTTAACTGAAGCTTTCTTT | TRBJ1-1 | 14 | - | - | TRBV10-2
CASSIGEGMDTEAFF | TGTGCCAGTAGTATTGGAGAGGGGATGGACACTGAAGCTTTCTTT | TRBJ1-1 | 15 | - | - | TRBV19